One TCR beta chain is described in this entry. Per the study methods: How many nucleated cells were present was estimated from reference gene primer amplification. Only in-frame clones appear in the TCRdb table, and some are missing; sequencing was by immunoSEQ multiplex PCR. That table supplies the V and J calls and clone size; D and trimming were determined from the DNA. Among about 360,000 clones listed, 70% to 90% were seen once. Trimming removed 3 bases from V and 2 bases from J; junction bases left unmatched: 9. There are 17 residues in the CDR3. The germline gives CDR1 MNHNS, CDR2 SASEGT. The entry originates in a study of blood T cell repertoires in COVID-19. The overall study: Samples came from the United States, Italy and Spain, spanning acute and convalescent COVID-19. From T cells, B-cell-depleted T cells, or PBMCs came the material, which was cDNA or gDNA.

J is TRBJ2-5 and V is TRBV6-1; TRBD2 aligns across 10 bases. The clonotype was recovered from a human donor in a cohort sampled during active COVID-19. The sample consisted of peripheral blood. CDR3 amino acids: CASSEGWSSGSQETQYF. CDR3 DNA: TGTGCCAGCAGTGAGGGGTGGTCTAGCGGGAGTCAAGAGACCCAGTACTTC.